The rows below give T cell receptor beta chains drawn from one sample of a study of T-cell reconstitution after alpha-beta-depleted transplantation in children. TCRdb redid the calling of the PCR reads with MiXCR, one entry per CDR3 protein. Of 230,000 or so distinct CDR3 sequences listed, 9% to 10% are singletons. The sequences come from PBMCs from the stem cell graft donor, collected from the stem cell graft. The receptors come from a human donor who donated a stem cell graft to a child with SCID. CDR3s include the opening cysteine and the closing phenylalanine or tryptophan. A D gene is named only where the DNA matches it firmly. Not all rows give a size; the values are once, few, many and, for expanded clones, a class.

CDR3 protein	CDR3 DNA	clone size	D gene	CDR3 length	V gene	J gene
CSARQGGNQPQHF	TGCAGTGCTAGACAGGGTGGCAATCAGCCCCAGCATTTT	many	NA	13	TRBV20-1	TRBJ1-5
CSAETGAGNTIYF	TGCAGTGCCGAAACAGGGGCTGGAAACACCATATATTTT	few	TRBD1	13	TRBV20-1	TRBJ1-3
CASSETGSPLHF	TGTGCCAGCAGTGAGACAGGTTCACCCCTCCACTTT	NA	NA	12	TRBV2	TRBJ1-6
CCARDAAGQLTDTQYF	TGCTGCGCTAGAGATGCGGCGGGGCAGCTCACAGATACGCAGTATTTT	NA	NA	16	TRBV20-1	TRBJ2-3
CATSRVGTEADTQYF	TGTGCCACCAGCAGAGTAGGGACAGAAGCAGATACGCAGTATTTT	many	TRBD1	15	TRBV15	TRBJ2-3
CATSRVGTGTDTQYF	TGTGCCACCAGCAGAGTAGGGACAGGGACAGATACGCAGTATTTT	many	TRBD1	15	TRBV15	TRBJ2-3
CASSSRSVPPEAFF	TGTGCCAGCAGTTCCCGGTCTGTCCCACCTGAGGCTTTCTTT	many	NA	14	TRBV6-5	TRBJ1-1
CASSPTLGQAQETQYF	TGTGCCAGCTCACCAACGCTTGGACAGGCACAAGAGACCCAGTACTTC	NA	TRBD1	16	TRBV18	TRBJ2-5
CASSIPGSDTQYF	TGTGCCAGCAGCATCCCGGGCTCAGATACGCAGTATTTT	many	NA	13	TRBV27	TRBJ2-3
CASSATATFSYEQYF	TGTGCCAGCAGCGCGACAGCAACCTTCTCCTACGAGCAGTACTTC	many	NA	15	TRBV9	TRBJ2-7
CASRSQGRTEAFF	TGCGCCAGCAGATCTCAGGGGAGGACTGAAGCTTTCTTT	many	NA	13	TRBV5-1	TRBJ1-1
CSARPPGQGAYEQYF	TGCAGTGCTAGACCCCCCGGACAGGGGGCCTACGAGCAGTACTTC	many	TRBD1	15	TRBV20-1	TRBJ2-7
CASSQMTGTKGYTF	TGCGCCAGCAGCCAAATGACAGGGACTAAAGGCTACACCTTC	many	TRBD1	14	TRBV4-3	TRBJ1-2
CSASETGENEQYF	TGCAGTGCTAGTGAGACAGGGGAGAACGAGCAGTACTTC	many	TRBD1	13	TRBV20-1	TRBJ2-7
CATNRDRGAHTVEELFF	TGTGCCACCAACCGGGACAGGGGTGCGCACACGGTGGAGGAGCTGTTTTTT	many	TRBD1	17	TRBV5-6	TRBJ2-2
CSAVVGNQPQHF	TGCAGTGCTGTTGTAGGCAATCAGCCCCAGCATTTT	many	NA	12	TRBV20-1	TRBJ1-5
CASSLSLAGRYNEQFF	TGTGCCAGCAGCTTATCCCTAGCGGGCCGATACAATGAGCAGTTCTTC	many	TRBD2	16	TRBV5-5	TRBJ2-1
CASSLELAGGYGGTDTQYF	TGTGCCAGCAGCTTAGAATTAGCGGGGGGGTATGGTGGCACAGATACGCAGTATTTT	many	TRBD2	19	TRBV7-9	TRBJ2-3
CASSTTRDSLNVLTF	TGTGCCAGCAGCACCACCCGGGACAGCCTCAACGTCCTGACTTTC	many	TRBD1	15	TRBV5-5	TRBJ2-6
CASSLAGQANQPQHF	TGTGCCAGCAGTTTAGCGGGACAGGCAAATCAGCCCCAGCATTTT	many	TRBD1	15	TRBV12-3/TRBV12-4	TRBJ1-5
CASSLSGGWDNEQFF	TGCGCCAGCAGCCTGAGCGGGGGGTGGGACAATGAGCAGTTCTTC	many	TRBD2	15	TRBV5-1	TRBJ2-1
CASSRGDRRAGELFF	TGTGCCAGCAGCCGGGGGGACAGGAGGGCCGGGGAGCTGTTTTTT	many	NA	15	TRBV5-5	TRBJ2-2
CASSPGAGEWGYTF	TGTGCCAGCTCACCAGGAGCCGGGGAATGGGGCTACACCTTC	many	NA	14	TRBV18	TRBJ1-2
CASRGGTSWEETQYF	TGCGCCAGCAGAGGTGGGACTAGCTGGGAAGAGACCCAGTACTTC	many	TRBD2	15	TRBV5-1	TRBJ2-5
CASSLGAGRLQETQYF	TGTGCCAGCAGCTTAGGGGCCGGGAGGCTCCAAGAGACCCAGTACTTC	few	TRBD2	16	TRBV7-2	TRBJ2-5
CASSIMASYETQYF	TGTGCCAGCAGTATAATGGCTAGCTACGAGACCCAGTACTTC	many	NA	14	TRBV7-8	TRBJ2-5
CASSVRGSGSSGTQYF	TGTGCCAGCAGCGTTCGGGGTAGCGGTAGTTCCGGTACGCAGTATTTT	many	NA	16	TRBV9	TRBJ2-3
CASSQRLGLYEQYF	TGTGCCAGCAGCCAACGACTAGGCCTCTACGAGCAGTACTTC	many	NA	14	TRBV7-2	TRBJ2-7
CASSLVGGRRVKETQYF	TGTGCCAGCAGCTTAGTTGGAGGGCGCCGTGTGAAAGAGACCCAGTACTTC	NA	NA	17	TRBV7-6	TRBJ2-5
CASSPRELYGYTF	TGTGCCAGCAGTCCCCGGGAACTCTATGGCTACACCTTC	many	NA	13	TRBV6-1	TRBJ1-2
CASSLDDRVNSPLHF	TGTGCCAGCAGCCTCGACGACAGGGTAAATTCACCCCTCCACTTT	many	TRBD1	15	TRBV12-3/TRBV12-4	TRBJ1-6
CAISETGTGVWTEAFF	TGTGCCATCAGTGAGACAGGGACAGGGGTGTGGACTGAAGCTTTCTTT	NA	TRBD1	16	TRBV10-3	TRBJ1-1
CASSWIGVGDQPQHF	TGTGCCAGCAGTTGGATCGGGGTGGGTGATCAGCCCCAGCATTTT	few	NA	15	TRBV6-5	TRBJ1-5
CASSDTNGYTF	TGTGCCAGCAGCGACACGAACGGCTACACCTTC	NA	NA	11	TRBV25-1	TRBJ1-2
CASSTGTGTATNEKLFF	TGTGCCAGCAGTACCGGGACAGGGACGGCAACTAATGAAAAACTGTTTTTT	NA	TRBD1	17	TRBV25-1	TRBJ1-4
CASSQEQGFYTF	TGTGCCAGCAGCCAAGAACAGGGGTTCTACACCTTC	many	TRBD1	12	TRBV3-1	TRBJ1-2
CATEGAPNYGYTF	TGTGCCACTGAGGGGGCGCCGAACTATGGCTACACCTTC	many	TRBD1	13	TRBV6-6	TRBJ1-2
CAIRGTPVGDTQYF	TGTGCCATCAGGGGGACTCCGGTGGGGGATACGCAGTATTTT	many	NA	14	TRBV10-3	TRBJ2-3
CASSSYLFAGGLRVF	TGTGCCAGCAGCTCTTACCTCTTCGCGGGGGGGCTCCGGGTATTT	many	TRBD2	15	TRBV7-2	TRBJ2-3
CASRKETGGYTEAFF	TGCGCCAGCAGAAAGGAGACAGGGGGCTACACTGAAGCTTTCTTT	many	TRBD1	15	TRBV5-1	TRBJ1-1
CASSPGQGPQYGYTF	TGCGCCAGCAGCCCCGGACAGGGCCCCCAATATGGCTACACCTTC	once	TRBD1	15	TRBV5-1	TRBJ1-2
CASSPDGGNQPQHF	TGCGCCAGCAGCCCCGACGGGGGCAATCAGCCCCAGCATTTT	many	NA	14	TRBV5-1	TRBJ1-5
CASSQETSGYNEQFF	TGTGCCAGCAGCCAAGAGACTAGCGGGTACAATGAGCAGTTCTTC	many	TRBD2	15	TRBV3-1	TRBJ2-1
CASSLLAGVTTDTQYF	TGCGCCAGCAGCCTGTTAGCGGGGGTGACCACAGATACGCAGTATTTT	many	TRBD2	16	TRBV5-1	TRBJ2-3
CASSRGGTDTQYF	TGTGCCAGCAGTCGAGGGGGGACAGATACGCAGTATTTT	NA	NA	13	TRBV6-6	TRBJ2-3
CSASGVNTEAFF	TGCAGTGCCAGCGGTGTGAACACTGAAGCTTTCTTT	many	NA	12	TRBV20-1	TRBJ1-1
CASSSGTTSTDTQYF	TGCGCCAGCAGCTCCGGGACTACGAGCACAGATACGCAGTATTTT	many	TRBD2	15	TRBV5-1	TRBJ2-3
CASSQWAGDQPQHF	TGTGCCAGCAGCCAATGGGCAGGGGATCAGCCCCAGCATTTT	many	NA	14	TRBV4-2	TRBJ1-5
CASSLNAGGEKLFF	TGTGCCAGCAGCTTAAATGCAGGGGGTGAAAAACTGTTTTTT	many	TRBD1	14	TRBV7-9	TRBJ1-4
CASSPPRRGTNTEAFF	TGCGCCAGCAGCCCCCCCAGGAGAGGGACGAACACTGAAGCTTTCTTT	NA	NA	16	TRBV4-1	TRBJ1-1
CASSRRDTPNYGYTF	TGTGCCAGCAGCCGCCGGGACACACCTAACTATGGCTACACCTTC	many	NA	15	TRBV9	TRBJ1-2
CSAPSLSGSSYNEQFF	TGCAGTGCTCCTTCCCTTAGCGGGTCCTCCTACAATGAGCAGTTCTTC	many	TRBD2	16	TRBV20-1	TRBJ2-1
CASSQDPIATDTQYF	TGCGCCAGCAGCCAAGATCCAATAGCCACAGATACGCAGTATTTT	NA	NA	15	TRBV4-3	TRBJ2-3
CATSGGQYQETQYF	TGTGCCACCAGCGGAGGACAGTACCAAGAGACCCAGTACTTC	many	NA	14	TRBV15	TRBJ2-5
CASSAGGDTGSPGYTF	TGTGCCAGCAGCGCGGGAGGGGACACCGGATCACCTGGCTACACCTTC	many	NA	16	TRBV9	TRBJ1-2